The 31 T cell receptor beta chains listed next were all sequenced from one sample in a study of T cells after yellow fever vaccination. TCRdb re-called the 5' RACE reads through MiXCR, storing one row per CDR3 protein. The sample includes a few hundred thousand distinct CDR3 sequences, roughly 8.7% of them seen just once. Sequences were derived from PBMCs, sampled on the day of the first yellow fever vaccination. These receptors were obtained from a man aged 18 to 29 who received the YFV17D yellow fever vaccine.

This chain connects TRBV29-1 to TRBJ1-5, with 7 bases that match TRBD1. The CDR3 loop spans 13 amino acids. V was clipped by 4 bases and J by 6 bases; unmatched bases: 6. Germline V gives CDR1 SQVTM, CDR2 ANQGSEA. CDR3 amino acids: CSVVQGSGQPQHF. The CDR3 DNA reads as TGCAGCGTTGTACAGGGGTCGGGTCAGCCCCAGCATTTT.

This clonotype has at least ten counts. V gene TRBV4-1 combines with J gene TRBJ2-3; D unclear. The CDR3 extends over 12 amino acids. Looked up from germline, CDR1 is MGHRA and CDR2 is YSYEKL. Trimming took 2 bases from V and 6 from J, leaving 6 bases between them. In nucleotides, the CDR3 is TGCGCCAGCAGCCAACTCCCGGATACGCAGTATTTT. As protein: CASSQLPDTQYF.

The rearrangement uses TRBV20-1 and TRBJ1-1; no clear D. Trimming left V 3 bases short and J 1 base short, with 21 bases between. The CDR3 loop spans 17 amino acids. Germline CDR1 is DFQATT and CDR2 is SNEGSKA (reference sequence). CDR3 sequence reads: CSARLQWADPRNTEAFF. Here the CDR3 DNA reads TGCAGTGCTAGGCTTCAGTGGGCAGACCCGAGGAACACTGAAGCTTTCTTT.

This clonotype was found many times. The chain carries TRBV5-6 and TRBJ2-5, with D tentatively TRBD2 (7 bases). CDR3 length: 13 amino acids. The ends were cut back, 3 bases at V and 7 bases at J, with 13 bases in the middle. CDR1 is SGHDT, CDR2 YYEEEE, per germline. The CDR3 nucleotides are TGTGCCAGCAGCTACGGACTAGGGGGGACCCAGTACTTC. The encoded protein is CASSYGLGGTQYF.

The rearrangement joins TRBV21-1 to TRBJ2-7; no check of the table's D call, TRBD1, against the DNA was made. TRBV21-1 is reported as a pseudogene. The CDR3 contains 10 residues. As DNA, the CDR3 is TGTGCCAGCAGCGGCAGGGGGCGCCGAGTC. This encodes CASSGRGRRV.

This clonotype showed up just a few times. The rearrangement uses TRBV20-1 and TRBJ1-1, with D perhaps matching TRBD1 (6 bases). This CDR3 contains 14 residues. Germline V gives CDR1 DFQATT, CDR2 SNEGSKA (reference sequence). Trimming removed 3 bases from V and 2 bases from J, with 13 bases in between. The CDR3 loop reads CSASGWGRNTEAFF. CDR3 DNA: TGCAGTGCTAGTGGTTGGGGGCGCAACACTGAAGCTTTCTTT.

The rearrangement joins TRBV2 to TRBJ2-1; D uncertain. CDR1 is SNHLY, CDR2 FYNNEI, per germline. The CDR3 runs to 11 residues. Trimming removed 6 bases at V and 3 bases at J, with 3 bases between. DNA for the CDR3: TGTGCCAGCAGGGTCTACAATGAGCAGTTCTTC. Encoded protein: CASRVYNEQFF.

This clonotype has just a few counts. The chain carries TRBV5-1 and TRBJ2-5; 8 nucleotides align to TRBD2. CDR1 and CDR2 (germline): SGHRS, YFSETQ. The CDR3 totals 15 residues. V shed 5 bases, J shed 5 bases, and the junction held 11 bases outside the gene matches. CDR3 sequence reads: CASRRRSGGKETQYF. CDR3 DNA: TGCGCCAGCAGGCGGCGATCGGGGGGGAAGGAGACCCAGTACTTC.

This clonotype turned up a few times. The chain couples TRBV20-1 to TRBJ2-5; 8 bases align to TRBD1. Per the germline V gene, CDR1 is DFQATT and CDR2 is SNEGSKA (reference sequence). The length of the CDR3 is 13 residues. J lost 4 bases, V lost 0 bases, and 1 base had no gene match. This CDR3 reads CSARDQGAETQYF. In DNA form, the CDR3 reads TGCAGTGCTAGAGATCAGGGGGCAGAGACCCAGTACTTC.

This clonotype appeared many times. The chain recombines TRBV7-8 with TRBJ2-2, with TRBD1 as a possible D gene (6 bases). Germline assignment: CDR1 SGHVS and CDR2 FQNEAQ. The CDR3 is made up of 17 amino acids. The germline V and J ends were trimmed by 1 base and 1 base, with 13 bases remaining between them. The DNA of the CDR3 is TGTGCCAGCAGCTTAGGTCCAGGGGTTATGAACACCGGGGAGCTGTTTTTT. It codes for CASSLGPGVMNTGELFF.

The V call is TRBV5-1, the J call TRBJ2-1, with D possibly TRBD1 on 8 matching bases. V lost 7 bases to trimming and J lost 4 bases, with 15 bases between them. The CDR3 spans 14 residues. CDR1 and CDR2 from the germline V gene are SGHRS and YFSETQ. The CDR3 here is CASRHRGGYNEQFF. CDR3 sequence (DNA): TGCGCCAGCCGCCACAGGGGGGGTTACAATGAGCAGTTCTTC.

This clonotype was counted at least ten times. The V gene is TRBV19, the J gene TRBJ1-5, with TRBD1 matching over 7 bases. Germline lookup yields CDR1 LNHDA and CDR2 SQIVND (reference sequence). The CDR3 sequence is 13 residues long. V lost 9 bases to trimming and J lost 2 bases; unmatched junction nucleotides: 4. The CDR3 coding sequence is TGTGCCAGCAGCGACAGGGGCAATCAGCCCCAGCATTTT. This translates into CASSDRGNQPQHF.

The chain recombines TRBV4-1 with TRBJ1-1, with D possibly TRBD1 on 5 matching bases. Per germline, CDR1 MGHRA and CDR2 YSYEKL. The V gene lost 4 bases and the J gene lost 5 bases, with 23 bases spanning the gap. There are 17 residues in the CDR3. The CDR3 DNA is TGCGCCAGCAGCCCCAGGGTCATGTTATCCTCATCTACTGAAGCTTTCTTT. It specifies CASSPRVMLSSSTEAFF.

This clonotype has a handful of counts. The chain joins TRBV7-6 to TRBJ2-6, with 9 bases matching TRBD1. The CDR3 is 19 residues long. Germline V lookup: CDR1 SGHVS, CDR2 FNYEAQ. The ends lost 1 base at V and 0 bases at J; junction bases unmatched: 7. The CDR3 reads CASSLGGDRARSGANVLTF. The CDR3 DNA follows: TGTGCCAGCAGCTTAGGGGGGGACAGGGCTCGCTCTGGGGCCAACGTCCTGACTTTC. Supplemented by reference TRBV7-6 and TRBJ2-6, the full variable domain reads GAGVSQSPRYKVTKRGQDVALRCDPISGHVSLYWYRQALGQGPEFLTYFNYEAQQDKSGLPNDRFSAERPEGSISTLTIQRTEQRDSAMYRCASSLGGDRARSGANVLTFGAGSRLTVL.

The chain is built from TRBV3-1 and TRBJ2-1, with D perhaps TRBD2 (6 bases). This CDR3 is 13 amino acids long. V was shortened by 2 bases and J by 9 bases, with 11 bases between the two germline ends. From germline, CDR1 is LGHDT and CDR2 YNNKEL (reference sequence). CDR3: CASSQTLAFEQFF. In DNA, the CDR3 is TGTGCCAGCAGCCAAACCCTAGCGTTTGAGCAGTTCTTC.

There are many counts of this clonotype. The rearrangement joins TRBV5-1 to TRBJ2-1; possible D gene TRBD1, 6 bases. Germline assignment: CDR1 SGHRS and CDR2 YFSETQ. The CDR3 covers 14 residues. The V gene lost 5 bases and the J gene lost 6 bases, with 15 bases spanning the gap. The CDR3 nucleotides read TGCGCCAGCAGAGGGAACACAGGGATCAATGAGCAGTTCTTC. Protein sequence: CASRGNTGINEQFF.

This clonotype was observed a few times. The chain combines TRBV7-8 with TRBJ2-7; 7 nucleotides line up with TRBD2. This CDR3 comprises 13 residues. Germline V gives CDR1 SGHVS, CDR2 FQNEAQ. V lost 4 bases, J lost 2 bases, and 2 bases stayed unmatched. The CDR3 DNA is TGTGCCAGCAGCTACACTAGCGCCTACGAGCAGTACTTC. Translating gives CASSYTSAYEQYF.

This clonotype was seen repeatedly, ten times or more. The rearrangement uses TRBV28 and TRBJ2-2; D uncertain. Per the germline V gene, CDR1 is MDHEN and CDR2 is SYDVKM. Trimming pared 6 bases from V and 2 bases from J, leaving 7 bases between. The CDR3 loop spans 13 amino acids. CDR3 amino acids: CASSKDNTGELFF. CDR3 coding DNA: TGTGCCAGCAGCAAGGACAACACCGGGGAGCTGTTTTTT.

This clonotype was seen a handful of times. The chain couples TRBV20-1 to TRBJ2-3; 8 positions match TRBD2. The V segment lost 6 bases and the J segment 0 bases; nucleotides outside the gene matches: 8. The CDR3 totals 15 residues. From germline, CDR1 is DFQATT and CDR2 SNEGSKA (reference sequence). The CDR3 region is CSALGLGESTDTQYF. CDR3 in DNA: TGCAGTGCCCTGGGACTAGGAGAGAGCACAGATACGCAGTATTTT.

This clonotype showed up many times. This chain connects TRBV7-9 to TRBJ1-6; D is unclear. The CDR3 is 17 amino acids. In germline, CDR1 is SEHNR, CDR2 FQNEAQ (reference sequence). Trimming shortened V by 0 bases and J by 8 bases, and 17 bases separated the two germline ends. The CDR3 nucleotides are TGTGCCAGCAGCTTAGCTGGTGTCGGGAGGGTGGATTCACCCCTCCACTTT. This codes for CASSLAGVGRVDSPLHF.

This clonotype was counted many times. The rearrangement joins TRBV20-1 to TRBJ2-4, with TRBD2 matching 8 bases. Trimming took 6 bases from V and 11 from J; bases not matched to a gene: 6. The CDR3 runs 11 residues. Germline V lookup: CDR1 DFQATT, CDR2 SNEGSKA (reference sequence). The CDR3 is CSAEGLDVQYF. DNA for the CDR3: TGCAGTGCCGAGGGACTAGATGTTCAGTACTTC.

The chain links TRBV5-1 to TRBJ2-1; maybe TRBD1 (5 bases). Germline CDR1 and CDR2: SGHRS and YFSETQ. There are 15 residues in the CDR3. Trimming stripped 2 bases from V and 10 bases from J, with 19 bases between. The CDR3 nucleotides are TGCGCCAGCAGCTTTGTCAGCCCAGGGTCACGGGAGCAGTTCTTC. It codes for CASSFVSPGSREQFF. Combining the CDR3 with reference TRBV5-1 and TRBJ2-1 gives the whole variable domain KAGVTQTPRYLIKTRGQQVTLSCSPISGHRSVSWYQQTPGQGLQFLFEYFSETQRNKGNFPGRFSGRQFSNSRSEMNVSTLELGDSALYLCASSFVSPGSREQFFGPGTRLTVL.

This clonotype has just a few counts. This chain links TRBV20-1 with TRBJ2-6, with D possibly TRBD1 on 6 matching bases. The length of the CDR3 is 16 residues. Germline V gives CDR1 DFQATT, CDR2 SNEGSKA (reference sequence). V gave up 6 bases and J gave up 0 bases, with 15 bases separating them. CDR3 nucleotide sequence: TGCAGTGCCTGGGACACGGCCCACTCTGGGGCCAACGTCCTGACTTTC. This encodes CSAWDTAHSGANVLTF.

The rearrangement joins TRBV6-1 to TRBJ2-3; TRBD2 matches at 11 bases. Germline values: CDR1 MNHNS, CDR2 SASEGT. The V segment lost 8 bases and the J segment 6 bases; nucleotides outside the gene matches: 13. The CDR3 runs 16 residues. CDR3 DNA sequence: TGTGCCAGCCGCCGGAGTAGCGGGGGGGCCTCGGATACGCAGTATTTT. Translating gives CASRRSSGGASDTQYF.

The table lists this clonotype with a few counts. The chain links TRBV28 to TRBJ2-7; the D gene could be TRBD1 or TRBD2 (6 bases each). Germline V gives CDR1 MDHEN, CDR2 SYDVKM. The CDR3 sequence is 12 residues long. V shed 10 bases and J shed 3 bases, with 13 bases lying between them. The CDR3 spells CATREGGYEQYV. The CDR3 nucleotides read TGTGCCACCCGCGAGGGGGGCTACGAGCAGTACGTC.

The chain's CDR3 is CASSYWGGQPQHF. DNA of the CDR3: TGTGCCAGCAGTTACTGGGGAGGTCAGCCCCAGCATTTT. The V and J genes are TRBV6-2 or TRBV6-3 and TRBJ1-5; D remains unclear. Germline V CDR1 and CDR2: MNHEY, SVGEGT. Trimming stripped 1 base from V and 6 bases from J, with 7 bases between. This CDR3 has 13 residues.

V usage is TRBV2 and J usage is TRBJ1-1, with 8 bases aligning to TRBD1. Looked up from germline, CDR1 is SNHLY and CDR2 is FYNNEI. After removal of 7 bases from V and 4 bases from J, the junction contained 11 bases not matched to a gene. The CDR3 runs to 15 residues. CDR3 DNA: TGTGCCAGCACCTCCCCGGACAGGGTTGGCACTGAAGCTTTCTTT. This gives the protein CASTSPDRVGTEAFF.

In its sample, this clonotype was seen many times. The chain carries TRBV9 and TRBJ1-6; no reliable D call. The CDR3 is 12 amino acids. The ends were cut back, 3 bases at V and 10 bases at J, with 8 bases in the middle. Looked up from germline, CDR1 is SGDLS and CDR2 is YYNGEE. As DNA, the CDR3 is TGTGCCAGCAGCGGAGATACGTCACCCCTCCACTTT. Its translation: CASSGDTSPLHF.

The chain carries TRBV5-1 and TRBJ2-7, with D maybe TRBD1 (6 bases). CDR3 length: 15 amino acids. The germline V and J ends were trimmed by 3 bases and 9 bases, with 22 bases remaining between them. CDR1 and CDR2 from the germline V gene are SGHRS and YFSETQ. CDR3: CASSSINSWGRAQYV. The CDR3 DNA is TGCGCCAGCAGCTCTATAAATAGTTGGGGGCGTGCGCAGTACGTC.

This clonotype was observed many times. The chain combines TRBV10-3 with TRBJ2-7; D is unclear. Germline CDR1 is ENHRY and CDR2 is SYGVKD. CDR3 length equals 14 residues. V was pared by 0 bases and J by 6 bases, with 12 bases between. The CDR3 nucleotides read TGTGCCATCAGTGAGTCGTCGAAAGGTCGCGAGCAGTACGTC. This encodes CAISESSKGREQYV.

The rearrangement joins TRBV27 to TRBJ1-1, with D perhaps TRBD1 (5 bases). This CDR3 has 13 residues. Germline CDR1 is MNHEY and CDR2 is SMNVEV (reference sequence). Trimming shortened V by 9 bases and J by 3 bases, and 14 bases separated the two germline ends. In nucleotides, the CDR3 is TGTGCCAGTGGGGGGGGAGGGGACACTGAAGCTTTCTTT. This translates into CASGGGGDTEAFF.